The source of this T cell receptor beta chain is a study of cytomegalovirus exposure and HLA in healthy donors. PCR was performed using 60 Vbeta and 13 Jbeta primers. Repertoires were generated with immunoSEQ multiplex PCR, while TCRdb's copy carries only in-frame clones and drops some. This table holds around 190,000 clones, around 87% found once. Trimming took 6 bases from V and 4 from J, leaving 9 bases between them. Germline V gene sequence: CDR1 MNHEY, CDR2 SVGAGI. The length of the CDR3 is 13 residues. The clonotype originates from a woman between 18 and 30 years old in good health and CMV-seronegative. Sample: PBMCs. The chain is built from TRBV6-5 and TRBJ1-4; a weak D match, TRBD1 (5 bases). The CDR3, as DNA: TGTGCCAGCAGGGGGCAGTATAATGAAAAACTGTTTTTT. Amino acid sequence: CASRGQYNEKLFF.